This T cell receptor beta chain was captured by sequencing in a study of T-cell memory formation after mild COVID-19. Of note for this clonotype: No antigen is known for it.

Constant-segment primers and 5'RACE yielded cDNA libraries for TCR alpha and TCR beta, each carrying sample barcodes and UMIs. MiXCR, run by TCRdb on the 5' RACE reads, gives a single entry per CDR3 protein. This table has 450,000 or so distinct CDR3 sequences, 15% to 25% appearing once. V lost 1 base, J lost 2 bases, and 9 bases stayed unmatched. This CDR3 spans 17 amino acids. The germline gives CDR1 SGHTA, CDR2 FQGTGA. The study, taken as a whole, reports: The main location of contracting CD4+ clones was CM and EM, and that of contracting CD8+ clones was EMRA.

This chain connects TRBV7-3 to TRBJ2-3; 7 bases align to TRBD2. This receptor was identified in an adult woman who had mild COVID-19 (a few samples of this study predate the infection). Cell type and time point are not known. Sample: PBMCs or a T cell subset sorted from them (not recorded which). CDR3 in amino acids: CASSLMGRGGNTDTQYF. The CDR3 DNA follows: TGTGCCAGCAGCTTAATGGGTCGCGGGGGTAACACAGATACGCAGTATTTT.